This T cell receptor (beta chain) was obtained from a study of cytomegalovirus exposure and HLA in healthy donors listed by TCRdb under 2017. Background on the whole study: An earlier analysis of approximately 590 of the donors reported about 290 Gb of sequence data and 120 million or so unique TCR beta sequences from 190 million or so T cells. An early release that covered fewer than 750 HLA-typed donors contained approximately 320 gigabases of sequencing data and 75 million to 100 million unique TCR sequences. The genetic ancestry cluster associated with self-reported Caucasian donors included 65% to 90% of the roughly 400 genotyped donors. The aim of the study was to test whether cataloging public T cell receptors could identify signatures of past pathogen exposure. The T cell repertoires of under 750 subjects were profiled by immunosequencing and related to cytomegalovirus serostatus. Along with the roughly 670-subject first cohort, a separate validation cohort of approximately 110 different subjects was used. To predict cytomegalovirus infection status, the study brought together high-throughput TCR immunosequencing, statistical association of individual TCRs with disease status, and machine learning. A later analysis re-analyzed previously published TCR beta repertoires from roughly 600 donors and added high-resolution HLA genotyping to study TCR occurrence patterns. The later analysis used no new phenotypic data to find candidate immune exposures, relying instead on TCR beta sequences and their occurrence across donors. An earlier analysis of 587 of the donors used high-throughput TCR beta sequencing to judge whether each TCR beta V gene segment behaved as functional or pseudogenic. Donor age, sex, ethnicity and CMV serostatus were collected together with the repertoire data. A later genetic analysis used genome-wide SNP genotypes for about three fifths of the 666 donors, treating that subset as a discovery cohort. Every repertoire in the discovery cohort had been generated on one and the same sequencing platform. Both class I and class II loci were covered by HLA typing, at four-digit resolution. The number of donors typed differed by locus, with about 629-640 for A, B, C, DRB1 and DQB1, roughly 520 for DQA1, 606 for DPA1, and around 430 for DPB1. Four to six DR-DQ haplotypes were handled as single units for association and clustering, since linkage in the cohort was strong. Among about 370 genotyped donors of the cohort, an average of around 240,000 unique TCR beta nucleotide sequences was sequenced per donor, of which 15% to 20% were non-productive.

Details on this clone: This clone's antigen is unknown.

The cohort was made up of about 670 healthy bone marrow donors. At the time of sampling, every cohort member was nominally healthy, though immune exposures that went unrecorded were likely present. The donor was CMV seronegative and belonged to the group of roughly 330 seronegative cohort members. Every donor gave a peripheral blood sample, and the peripheral blood mononuclear cells from that sample were used for TCR beta sequencing. The Qiagen DNeasy Blood Extraction Kit was used to extract genomic DNA from the blood cell samples. The full study reports these points: A later analysis reported that several top co-occurrence clusters appeared linked to parvovirus B19, influenza, CMV and Epstein-Barr virus. For the cohort, immune exposure information was limited to CMV serostatus. A later analysis associated roughly 17,000 TCR beta sequences with specific HLA alleles at a false discovery rate of 0.05. Because counts were too low, seventeen rarely observed V segments, including chromosome 9 orphons, were left out of the earlier analysis of 500 to 650 of the donors. Strong co-occurrence of HLA alleles, especially DR and DQ, made assigning TCR associations to individual alleles difficult. In a later genetic analysis, a missense DCLRE1C variant was associated with V-gene and J-gene trimming of TCR beta chains, and the association was replicated in an independent cohort. The sequencing pipeline was judged likely to have produced a cluster of highly shared sequence variants as a technical artifact. According to a later analysis, TCR association rates differed among HLA loci, with DRB1 alleles showing the most associated TCRs and HLA-C alleles showing the fewest. The authors suggested that the approach could potentially be extended to other disease states and immunological phenotypes. In both the original and validation cohorts, the classifier was reported to diagnose cytomegalovirus status with high specificity and sensitivity. In the study, some 160 TCR beta chains were listed as associated with cytomegalovirus. Presence/absence analyses assumed roughly uniform sequencing depth across donors, an assumption that may not hold. In a later analysis, most CMV-associated TCR beta chains were found to appear HLA-restricted, with HLA associations seemingly driven largely by CMV exposure. In a later analysis, HLA-associated TCR beta chains were found to be more clonally expanded and to have lower generation probabilities than equally common non-associated chains. A further reported finding was that TCR beta sequences accurately predicted the HLA-A and HLA-B alleles for most subjects in the first cohort. Broadly in line with IMGT annotations, most TCR beta V segments showed up in productive rearrangements about 87% or about 30% of the time in an earlier analysis of 587 of the donors. Because HLA typing was missing for some donors at each locus, association tests included only the typed subset. This cohort had only TCR beta chains sequenced, and the lack of alpha or paired-chain data limited which features could be detected. A few of the identified cytomegalovirus-associated TCR beta chains were confirmed in vitro to be specific for cytomegalovirus antigens. Correlated functional status among segregating V segments might be attributable to linkage disequilibrium, but an unknown experimental factor could not be ruled out. Some IMGT-functional V segments, including TRBV6-2 and TRBV6-3, could not be distinguished by the 87-base-pair reads and were therefore excluded. Most TCR sequences were seen in very few donors, while some public TCRs were found in many individuals. In a later genetic analysis, fewer N-insertions in productive TCRs were reported among donors in an Asian-associated ancestry cluster than the roughly 700-donor mean.

Library preparation used the immunoSEQ multiplex PCR assay. The multiplex PCR relied on a mix of 60 forward primers for TCR Vbeta segments and 13 reverse primers for TCR Jbeta segments. The CDR3 region of rearranged TCR beta genes was amplified from genomic DNA with a multiplex PCR assay. The amplified TCR beta libraries were sequenced on the Illumina HiSeq System as 87-base-pair reads. Concerning the study's data processing: Across the roughly 640 repertoires, a later analysis counted 80 million or so unique TCR beta chains, approximately 12 million of which were shared by at least two donors. To remove PCR and sequencing errors, raw reads were error-corrected and collapsed into unique sequences using a nearest-neighbor algorithm that merged closely related sequences. CDR3 sequences were aligned to IMGT reference sequences to assign V, D and J gene segments. Each retained sequence needed at least a six-nucleotide match to both a V gene segment and a J gene segment. A rearrangement was called productive if the CDR3 had no stop codons and remained in frame with V and J, and every other rearrangement was called non-productive. CDR3 was defined by IMGT convention, running from the second conserved V-encoded cysteine to the conserved J-encoded phenylalanine. Sequences without an unambiguous match to a single V gene segment were excluded from the earlier analysis of a few hundred of the donors. An earlier analysis of almost 600 of the donors classified V segments as functional when productive rearrangements were above 56.7% and as segregating when the standard deviation between donors was above 5%. To diagnose cytomegalovirus status from the catalog of TCR beta chain sequences, a statistical classification framework was built. V and J gene assignment, in a later analysis, came from comparing TCR nucleotide sequences with IMGT/GENE-DB human TR gene sequences. In a later analysis, CDR3 sequences and most-parsimonious VDJ recombination scenarios were assigned using the TCRdist pipeline. A later analysis defined each TCR beta chain by its CDR3 amino acid sequence plus V-gene family, and excluded reads lacking a unique V-gene family. In a later analysis, 500 to 700 highly shared, low-generation-probability nucleotide sequences were removed to address suspected cross-contamination and a sequencing artifact. A later analysis calculated a clonal expansion index for each public chain from normalized within-repertoire ranks of inferred template counts. Generation probabilities in a later analysis came from a VDJ recombination model fitted to out-of-frame rearrangements, and those results were checked against IGoR. In a later analysis, TCR-TCR, TCR-HLA and TCR-CMV co-occurrence was scored with hypergeometric tests, and a repertoire-size bias correction was applied to TCR pairs. False discovery rates were estimated in a later analysis by permuting HLA or CMV assignments 20 times. In a later analysis, co-occurring TCRs were grouped using DBSCAN, and TCRdist sequence similarity was added for clustering within HLA-allele-positive subsets. Repertoires with fewer than 30,000 or more than 120,000 public chains, plus five repertoires with anomalous nucleotide sharing, were excluded from co-occurrence clustering. TCRdb took over this immuneACCESS table, retaining in-frame rearrangements with V and J assigned. Such tables are incomplete; in checked studies, under half of the missing clones stem from an unresolved V gene, and the remainder is unexplained. V and J calls and clone size are copied from that table; D and trimming were computed from the DNA. This specimen's table enumerates around 130,000 clones. The top ten clones comprise roughly 1.6% of the sample.

V is clipped by 3 bases and J by 8 bases, and the sequence between their germline boundaries is 4 bases long. The CDR3 goes from the cysteine to the phenylalanine over 11 residues. The CDR3 DNA has 33 bases and is translated from base 1. Via the germline V gene, CDR1 is KGHSH and CDR2 LQKENI. The clonotype comes from a woman aged 40 to 50 in good health and CMV-seronegative. Sequencing was carried out using PBMCs. The sequence joins TRBV18 to TRBJ1-4; no D gene call is confident. Here is the DNA: TGTGCCAGCTCACCCGCGGAAAAACTGTTTTTT. This sequence encodes CASSPAEKLFF.